Below, 9 T cell receptor beta chains from the same sample are listed, as sequenced in a study of vaccination and CD4 T cells after COVID-19. Sample treatment: 10-day PBMC culture with coronavirus spike peptide pools or control peptides (ViraFEST assay). Samples of CD4+ T cells were obtained from the unexposed donor before the COVID-19 pandemic (2011-2018). Sequencing of DNA taken from cultured CD4+ T cells relied on the Oncomine TCR Beta short-read assay. TCRdb re-called the PCR reads through MiXCR, storing one row per CDR3 protein. Of about 7,200 distinct CDR3 sequences listed, 33% are singletons. Their specific antigens are unknown. The sequenced sample consisted of CD4+ T cells from blood, cultured in vitro. Source of these receptors: a human donor in good health.

In its sample, this clonotype is medium-sized. The rearrangement links TRBV12-3 or TRBV12-4 to TRBJ1-2; perhaps TRBD1 as D (5 bases). This CDR3 is built from 14 residues. Trimming shortened V by 5 bases and J by 7 bases, and 17 bases separated the two germline ends. CDR3 loop: CASSLSPGRRGYTF. DNA for the CDR3: TGTGCCAGCAGTCTATCTCCGGGACGACGTGGCTACACCTTC.

This clonotype was observed a few times. The J gene is TRBJ1-6, the V gene TRBV11-1, with no clear D. The V end lost 3 bases, the J end lost 8 bases, and 8 bases lay between the germline ends. The CDR3 covers 13 residues. The germline V gene encodes CDR1 SGHAT and CDR2 FQDESV (reference sequence). The CDR3 spells CASSFGVDSPLHF. The CDR3 DNA follows: TGTGCCAGCAGCTTCGGTGTGGATTCACCCCTCCACTTT. The full variable domain, its missing parts supplied by reference TRBV11-1 and TRBJ1-6, is EAEVAQSPRYKITEKSQAVAFWCDPISGHATLYWYRQILGQGPELLVQFQDESVVDDSQLPKDRFSAERLKGVDSTLKIQPAELGDSAMYLCASSFGVDSPLHFGNGTRLTVT.

CDR3 DNA: TGTGCCAGCAGCCAAGGGACTAACAGTGGTACTGAAGCTTTCTTT. This gives the protein CASSQGTNSGTEAFF. V usage is TRBV3-1 and J usage is TRBJ1-1; D gene uncertain. Germline V CDR1 and CDR2: LGHDT, YNNKEL (reference sequence). Trimming shortened V by 1 base and J by 5 bases, and 14 bases separated the two germline ends. CDR3 size: 15 residues.

This clonotype was seen a handful of times. J is TRBJ2-3 and V is TRBV11-3; TRBD2 matches 8 bases. The CDR3 extends over 14 amino acids. With 5 bases clipped from V and 6 bases from J, the junction kept 7 bases outside the gene matches. CDR1 and CDR2 (germline): SGHNT, YENEEA. This CDR3 reads CASSPGLVVDTQYF. CDR3 DNA sequence: TGTGCCAGCAGCCCGGGACTAGTGGTGGATACGCAGTATTTT.

As regards this clonotype: Mismatch with germline at one junction end may stem from a read error. The J gene is TRBJ2-6, the V gene TRBV6-1, with D perhaps matching TRBD1 (5 bases). The CDR3 has 13 amino acids. The germline CDR1 and CDR2 sequences are MNHNS and SASEGT. CDR3 loop: CASTSSGANALTF. Written as DNA, the CDR3 is TGTGCCAGCACCTCCTCTGGGGCCAACGCCCTGACTTTC.

This clonotype was detected only a few times. V usage is TRBV20-1 and J usage is TRBJ1-5; unclear D gene. CDR1 is DFQATT and CDR2 is SNEGSKA in the germline V gene (reference sequence). V was pared by 7 bases and J by 6 bases, with 16 bases between. The CDR3 contains 13 residues. This CDR3 is CSVVRVIGQPQHF. As DNA, the CDR3 is TGCAGTGTAGTTAGGGTAATAGGTCAGCCCCAGCATTTT.

The J gene is TRBJ1-2, the V gene TRBV6-1; D is uncertain. The CDR3 extends over 14 amino acids. The germline CDR1 and CDR2 sequences are MNHNS and SASEGT. Trimming cost V 2 bases and J 7 bases, with 14 bases left between them. This chain's CDR3 is CASSEWESGFGYTF. The CDR3 DNA follows: TGTGCCAGCAGTGAATGGGAGTCCGGATTTGGCTACACCTTC.

This clonotype showed up just a few times. The chain uses TRBV6-5 and TRBJ2-7; tentatively, D is TRBD2 (6 bases). Between the trimmed V and J ends, which lost 2 bases and 6 bases, there was a span of 11 bases. CDR1 is MNHEY, CDR2 SVGAGI, per germline. The CDR3 runs to 13 residues. The chain's CDR3 is CASSYAGTGEQYF. CDR3 coding DNA: TGTGCCAGCAGTTACGCAGGGACTGGCGAGCAGTACTTC.

This chain connects TRBV6-2 or TRBV6-3 to TRBJ1-2; possibly TRBD1 for D (6 bases). V lost 5 bases and J 4 bases, leaving 11 bases between the germline ends. Germline CDR1 is MNHEY and CDR2 is SVGEGT. The CDR3 has 13 amino acids. CDR3 sequence (DNA): TGTGCCAGCAGTAACCGGGACACCTATGGCTACACCTTC. It yields the protein CASSNRDTYGYTF.